The 22 T cell receptor beta chains presented below share a single source sample, sequenced in a study of blood T cell repertoires in COVID-19. Assay used: immunoSEQ multiplex PCR; TCRdb lists only in-frame clones, some missing. The sample lists about 68,000 clones, approximately 79% occurring once. The sequenced sample consisted of peripheral blood. The source is a woman between 45 and 60 years old with acute or convalescent COVID-19.

The CDR3 coding sequence is TGTGCCAGCTCACCTTGGGTGGGCAGGGTCACAGATACGCAGTATTTT. Protein sequence: CASSPWVGRVTDTQYF. This rearrangement joins TRBV18 to TRBJ2-3; D might be TRBD1 (5 bases). Germline-derived CDR1 and CDR2 are KGHSH and LQKENI. The CDR3 length is 16 residues. Trimming removed 3 bases at V and 2 bases at J, with 15 bases between. Full variable domain (rest looked up from reference TRBV18 and TRBJ2-3): NAGVMQNPRHLVRRRGQEARLRCSPMKGHSHVYWYRQLPEEGLKFMVYLQKENIIDESGMPKERFSAEFPKEGPSILRIQQVVRGDSAAYFCASSPWVGRVTDTQYFGPGTRLTVL.

This clone has only one observation. The V and J genes are TRBV6-6 and TRBJ1-2, with 9 bases lining up with TRBD1. The V and J ends lost 10 bases and 2 bases, in that order; junction bases with no gene match: 8. Germline-derived CDR1 and CDR2 are MNHNY and SVGAGI (reference sequence). This CDR3 is 14 amino acids long. CDR3 sequence reads: CATGGDRENYGYTF. The CDR3, as DNA: TGTGCCACCGGCGGGGACAGGGAGAACTATGGCTACACCTTC.

V usage is TRBV6-8 and J usage is TRBJ1-1; D remains unclear. CDR1 and CDR2 from the germline V gene are MNHGY and SAAAGT. The CDR3 extends over 15 amino acids. The ends were cut back, 4 bases at V and 3 bases at J, with 15 bases in the middle. In DNA, the CDR3 is TGTGCCAGCAGTTGCCCACCACCGGGGTACACTGAAGCTTTCTTT. Translated: CASSCPPPGYTEAFF.

The rearrangement links TRBV7-6 to TRBJ1-1, with unresolved D. CDR1 and CDR2 (germline): SGHVS, FNYEAQ. V lost 0 bases and J lost 0, with 5 bases in between. The CDR3 sequence is 14 residues long. The DNA of the CDR3 is TGTGCCAGCAGCTTAGCAATTATGAACACTGAAGCTTTCTTT. Protein sequence: CASSLAIMNTEAFF. Supplemented by reference TRBV7-6 and TRBJ1-1, the full variable domain reads GAGVSQSPRYKVTKRGQDVALRCDPISGHVSLYWYRQALGQGPEFLTYFNYEAQQDKSGLPNDRFSAERPEGSISTLTIQRTEQRDSAMYRCASSLAIMNTEAFFGQGTRLTVV.

This clone was found once. The chain links TRBV6-5 to TRBJ1-1; maybe TRBD1 (6 bases). The CDR3 has 14 residues. Germline CDR1 is MNHEY and CDR2 is SVGAGI. V dropped 7 bases and J dropped 5 bases, with 17 bases sitting between them. CDR3 nucleotide sequence: TGTGCCAGCATCTTAGACAGGCCCGGGACTGAAGCTTTCTTT. Protein: CASILDRPGTEAFF.

This chain joins TRBV7-9 and TRBJ1-1; the D gene is possibly TRBD1 (6 bases). V was pared by 1 base and J by 7 bases, with 13 bases between. This CDR3 region has 14 residues. Per the germline V gene, CDR1 is SEHNR and CDR2 is FQNEAQ (reference sequence). The CDR3: CASSLDETGNEAFF. The CDR3 bases are TGTGCCAGCAGCTTAGATGAGACAGGTAATGAAGCTTTCTTT.

The chain joins TRBV3-1 (or the pseudogene TRBV3-2) to TRBJ1-2; possibly TRBD1 for D (5 bases). The germline CDR1 and CDR2 sequences are LGHDT and YNNKEL (reference sequence). Trimming removed 4 bases from V and 0 bases from J, with 18 bases in between. CDR3 length equals 17 residues. CDR3 amino acids: CASSLKMGKGPNYGYTF. CDR3 nucleotide sequence: TGTGCCAGCAGCCTAAAAATGGGCAAGGGGCCTAACTATGGCTACACCTTC.

This chain uses TRBV30 with TRBJ2-1, with TRBD2 identical over 9 bases. This CDR3 comprises 13 residues. The V gene end was trimmed by 4 bases and the J gene end by 11 bases; junction bases not matched to a gene: 9. Germline loops: CDR1 GTSNPN, CDR2 SVGIG (reference sequence). As DNA, the CDR3 is TGTGCCTGGAATTTAGGACTAGCGAGACAGCAGTTCTTC. Its translation is CAWNLGLARQQFF.

This clone was recorded only once. The chain links TRBV5-5 to TRBJ2-7, with TRBD1 identical over 9 bases. With 4 bases clipped from V and 5 bases from J, the junction kept 4 bases outside the gene matches. In germline, CDR1 is SGHKS, CDR2 YYEKEE (reference sequence). This CDR3 spans 13 amino acids. The CDR3 nucleotides read TGTGCCAGCAGCCTCCGGGACAGGGACGAGCAGTACTTC. Translating it yields CASSLRDRDEQYF.

The chain links TRBV6-5 to TRBJ2-7, with a possible D match to TRBD1 (5 bases). This CDR3 is built from 15 residues. V was clipped by 2 bases and J by 4 bases, with 15 bases between them. From germline, CDR1 is MNHEY and CDR2 SVGAGI. Here the CDR3 reads CASSYAAGKGYEQYF. DNA for the CDR3: TGTGCCAGCAGTTACGCGGCAGGGAAGGGATACGAGCAGTACTTC.

Only a few counts were recorded for this clone. The chain joins TRBV5-1 to TRBJ1-2; no clear D gene. CDR1 and CDR2 from the germline V gene are SGHRS and YFSETQ. The CDR3 contains 14 residues. The germline V and J ends were trimmed by 2 bases and 2 bases, with 10 bases remaining between them. CDR3 amino acids: CASSLRTPNYGYTF. CDR3 bases: TGCGCCAGCAGCTTACGGACTCCGAACTATGGCTACACCTTC.

The chain links TRBV6-5 to TRBJ1-6, with a possible D match to TRBD1 (5 bases). The CDR3 extends over 15 amino acids. V gave up 0 bases and J gave up 5 bases, with 8 bases separating them. The germline V gene encodes CDR1 MNHEY and CDR2 SVGAGI. CDR3 region: CASSYSGPDNSPLHF. The CDR3 DNA is TGTGCCAGCAGTTACTCGGGGCCCGATAATTCACCCCTCCACTTT.

This clone was observed a few times. V gene TRBV5-1 combines with J gene TRBJ1-1; a weak D match, TRBD1 (5 bases). With 4 bases removed from V and 1 base from J, the gap between germline ends came to 11 bases. The germline V gene encodes CDR1 SGHRS and CDR2 YFSETQ. The CDR3 extends over 14 amino acids. Written as DNA, the CDR3 is TGCGCCAGCAGCCGGCAGGGCGGGAACACTGAAGCTTTCTTT. Protein product: CASSRQGGNTEAFF.

The chain recombines TRBV27 with TRBJ2-1, with TRBD2 identical over 9 bases. This CDR3 region has 16 residues. Germline V gives CDR1 MNHEY, CDR2 SMNVEV (reference sequence). V lost 2 bases, J lost 4 bases, and 6 bases stayed unmatched. This chain's CDR3 is CASSLNPSGVYNEQFF. CDR3 nucleotide sequence: TGTGCCAGCAGTTTAAATCCTAGCGGGGTTTACAATGAGCAGTTCTTC.

This clone occurred once. The chain couples TRBV5-1 to TRBJ1-4, with TRBD1 matching over 8 bases. The CDR3 is 16 residues long. V lost 3 bases and J lost 5; bases outside the gene matches: 9. Germline values: CDR1 SGHRS, CDR2 YFSETQ. The CDR3 DNA is TGCGCCAGCAGCTCAGGACCTCAGGGGGCAAATGAAAAACTGTTTTTT. Translating gives CASSSGPQGANEKLFF. The full variable domain, in which reference TRBV5-1 and TRBJ1-4 provide the parts outside the CDR3, is KAGVTQTPRYLIKTRGQQVTLSCSPISGHRSVSWYQQTPGQGLQFLFEYFSETQRNKGNFPGRFSGRQFSNSRSEMNVSTLELGDSALYLCASSSGPQGANEKLFFGSGTQLSVL.

The chain couples TRBV30 to TRBJ1-6; D perhaps matches TRBD1 (6 bases). Trimming left V 0 bases short and J 4 bases short, with 7 bases between. Germline V gene data show CDR1 as GTSNPN and CDR2 as SVGIG (reference sequence). CDR3 length: 14 amino acids. The CDR3, as DNA: TGTGCCTGGAGTGTAGGGGGTTATAATTCACCCCTCCACTTT. Protein: CAWSVGGYNSPLHF.

CDR3 DNA sequence: TGCGCCAGCAGTGCGACGACGACAGGGAACACCGGGGAGCTGTTTTTT. Translating gives CASSATTTGNTGELFF. The chain couples TRBV10-2 to TRBJ2-2; TRBD1 is a possible D gene (6 bases). Germline assignment: CDR1 WSHSY and CDR2 SAAADI. This CDR3 contains 16 residues. Trimming removed 4 bases at V and 1 base at J, with 13 bases between.

This clone was seen once. The rearrangement links TRBV13 to TRBJ2-6, with a possible D match to TRBD2 (6 bases). The CDR3 runs to 17 residues. Germline assignment: CDR1 PRHDT and CDR2 FYEKMQ (reference sequence). V dropped 0 bases and J dropped 0 bases, with 9 bases sitting between them. CDR3 residues: CASSLGRRVSGANVLTF. In DNA form, the CDR3 reads TGTGCCAGCAGCTTAGGGCGGAGGGTCTCTGGGGCCAACGTCCTGACTTTC.

J is TRBJ2-1 and V is TRBV7-3; 11 bases map to TRBD2. The CDR3 is made up of 16 amino acids. CDR1 and CDR2 (germline): SGHTA, FQGTGA. J gave up 6 bases and V 0 bases, and 4 bases lay outside the gene matches. The CDR3 nucleotides are TGTGCCAGCAGCTTAACGTGGACTAGCGGGCTCAATGAGCAGTTCTTC. This sequence encodes CASSLTWTSGLNEQFF.

This rearrangement joins TRBV5-4 to TRBJ2-1; possibly TRBD2 for D (6 bases). The CDR3 contains 15 residues. CDR1 and CDR2 from the germline V gene are SGHNT and YYREEE (reference sequence). V lost 0 bases and J 5 bases, leaving 12 bases between the germline ends. In DNA, the CDR3 is TGTGCCAGCAGCTTGGGCGGGATCGAGAACAATGAGCAGTTCTTC. Its protein is CASSLGGIENNEQFF.

This clone was counted a few times. The chain combines TRBV20-1 with TRBJ1-1; D ambiguous. V was cut by 4 bases and J by 5 bases, with 8 bases left in between. Germline values: CDR1 DFQATT, CDR2 SNEGSKA (reference sequence). The CDR3 contains 11 residues. CDR3 loop: CSATWATEAFF. Written as DNA, the CDR3 is TGCAGTGCTACTTGGGCGACTGAAGCTTTCTTT.

The chain links TRBV18 to TRBJ1-2; D is possibly TRBD1 (6 bases). The CDR3 extends over 13 amino acids. Per the germline V gene, CDR1 is KGHSH and CDR2 is LQKENI. Trimming took 6 bases from V and 1 from J, leaving 9 bases between them. The CDR3 DNA reads TGTGCCAGCTCCCAGGACAGTAACTATGGCTACACCTTC. Translation gives CASSQDSNYGYTF.